This T cell receptor beta chain was captured in a study of T cells in Graves' hyperthyroidism and ophthalmopathy. Authors of the study amplified TCR beta CDR3 regions from RNA transcripts. The study used the HTBI primer set for a first-round RT-PCR of the TCR CDR3. From the multiplex PCR reads, TCRdb called clonotypes with MiXCR, one entry per CDR3 protein. Here the sample spans roughly 300,000 distinct CDR3 sequences, around 25% being singletons. The sequencing input was blood. The receptor's source is a man aged 35-49 years with Graves' hyperthyroidism that later progressed to Graves' ophthalmopathy.

The CDR3 protein is CASRDQGANQPQHF. Here the CDR3 DNA reads TGTGCCAGCAGGGATCAGGGGGCAAATCAGCCCCAGCATTTT. The genes are TRBV28 and TRBJ1-5; TRBD1 agrees at 8 bases. The CDR3 sequence is 14 residues long. V was clipped by 6 bases and J by 4 bases; unmatched bases: 5. Germline V CDR1 and CDR2: MDHEN, SYDVKM.